A single T cell receptor (beta chain) is shown here with its context. What it binds is not known. This specimen comes from a study of T cell repertoires in cytomegalovirus infection. Background on the study: Signatures in public TCR beta sequences pointed to both CMV infection and matching HLA type.

General study points: HLA-C-restricted, CMV-specific TCR beta clonotypes were dominant ex vivo. Summed frequency of public TCR beta families distinguished CMV carriers with the relevant HLA.

TCRdb re-analysed the reads in MiXCR, keeping a single row per CDR3 protein. This sample has hundreds of thousands of distinct CDR3 sequences, with approximately 33% found just once. This specimen consisted of cultured PBMCs, obtained from culture after CMV antigen stimulation. This TCR was recovered from a human donor in good health (CMV status not recorded). Some clones in this sample may be carry-over from other donors' samples.

The CDR3 coding sequence is TGTGCCAGCAGGTGGGGGACCTTCGGACAGAGTTACAATGAGCAGTTCTTC. This translates into CASRWGTFGQSYNEQFF. V usage is TRBV6-2 or TRBV6-3 and J usage is TRBJ2-1; D may be TRBD1 (6 bases). Per the germline V gene, CDR1 is MNHEY and CDR2 is SVGEGT. Trimming pared 6 bases from V and 4 bases from J, leaving 22 bases between. The CDR3 has 17 residues.